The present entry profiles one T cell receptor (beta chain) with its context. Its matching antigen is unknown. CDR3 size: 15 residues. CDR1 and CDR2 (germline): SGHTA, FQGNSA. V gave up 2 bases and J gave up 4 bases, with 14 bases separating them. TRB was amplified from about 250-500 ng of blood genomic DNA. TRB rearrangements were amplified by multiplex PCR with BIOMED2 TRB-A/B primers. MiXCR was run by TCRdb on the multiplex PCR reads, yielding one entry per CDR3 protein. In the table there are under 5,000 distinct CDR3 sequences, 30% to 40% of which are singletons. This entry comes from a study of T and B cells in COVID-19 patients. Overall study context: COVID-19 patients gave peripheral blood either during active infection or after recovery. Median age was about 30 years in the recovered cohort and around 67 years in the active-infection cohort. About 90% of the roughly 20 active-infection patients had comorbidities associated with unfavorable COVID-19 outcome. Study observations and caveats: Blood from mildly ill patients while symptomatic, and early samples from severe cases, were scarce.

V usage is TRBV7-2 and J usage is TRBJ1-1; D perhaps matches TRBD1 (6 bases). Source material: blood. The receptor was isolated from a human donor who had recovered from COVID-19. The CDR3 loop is CASSLWSQGITEAFF. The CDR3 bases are TGTGCCAGCAGCTTATGGAGTCAGGGGATCACTGAAGCTTTCTTT.